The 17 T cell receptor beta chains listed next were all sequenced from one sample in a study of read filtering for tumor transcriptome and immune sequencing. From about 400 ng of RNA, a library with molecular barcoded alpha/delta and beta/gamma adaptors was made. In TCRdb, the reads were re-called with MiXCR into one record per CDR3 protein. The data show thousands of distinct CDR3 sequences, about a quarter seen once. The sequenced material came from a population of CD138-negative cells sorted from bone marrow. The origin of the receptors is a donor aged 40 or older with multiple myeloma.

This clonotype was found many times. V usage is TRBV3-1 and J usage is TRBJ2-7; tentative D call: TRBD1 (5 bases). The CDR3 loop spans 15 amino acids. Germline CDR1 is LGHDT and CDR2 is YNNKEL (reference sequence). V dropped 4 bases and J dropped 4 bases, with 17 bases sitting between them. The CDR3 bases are TGTGCCAGCAGCCCCTACCAGACAGAACTATACGAGCAGTACTTC. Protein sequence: CASSPYQTELYEQYF.

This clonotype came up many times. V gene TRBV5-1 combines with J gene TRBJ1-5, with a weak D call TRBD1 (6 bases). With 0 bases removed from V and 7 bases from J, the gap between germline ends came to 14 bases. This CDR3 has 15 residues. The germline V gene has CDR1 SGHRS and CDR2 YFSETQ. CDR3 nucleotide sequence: TGCGCCAGCAGCTTGGCCGGGGGGCGAGAACAGCCCCAGCATTTT. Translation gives CASSLAGGREQPQHF. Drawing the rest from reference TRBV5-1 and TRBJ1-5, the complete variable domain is KAGVTQTPRYLIKTRGQQVTLSCSPISGHRSVSWYQQTPGQGLQFLFEYFSETQRNKGNFPGRFSGRQFSNSRSEMNVSTLELGDSALYLCASSLAGGREQPQHFGDGTRLSIL.

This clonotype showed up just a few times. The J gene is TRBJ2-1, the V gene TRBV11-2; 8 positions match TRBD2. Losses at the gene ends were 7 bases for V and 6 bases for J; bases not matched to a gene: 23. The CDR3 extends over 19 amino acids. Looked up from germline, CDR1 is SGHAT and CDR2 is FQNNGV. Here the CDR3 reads CASITDQPGPGGLFNEQFF. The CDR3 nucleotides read TGTGCCAGCATCACCGACCAACCGGGGCCGGGGGGGCTTTTCAATGAGCAGTTCTTC.

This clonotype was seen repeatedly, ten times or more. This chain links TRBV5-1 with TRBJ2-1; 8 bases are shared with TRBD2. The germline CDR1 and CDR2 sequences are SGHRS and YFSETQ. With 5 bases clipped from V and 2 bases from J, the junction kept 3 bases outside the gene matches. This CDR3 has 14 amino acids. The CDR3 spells CASSGSGTYNEQFF. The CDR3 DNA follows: TGCGCCAGCAGTGGTAGCGGGACCTACAATGAGCAGTTCTTC.

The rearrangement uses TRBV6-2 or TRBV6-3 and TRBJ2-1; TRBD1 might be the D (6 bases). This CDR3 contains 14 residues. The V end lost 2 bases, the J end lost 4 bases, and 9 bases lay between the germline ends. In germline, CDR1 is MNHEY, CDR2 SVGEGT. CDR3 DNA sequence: TGTGCCAGCAGTTACGACAGGATTTACAATGAGCAGTTCTTC. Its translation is CASSYDRIYNEQFF.

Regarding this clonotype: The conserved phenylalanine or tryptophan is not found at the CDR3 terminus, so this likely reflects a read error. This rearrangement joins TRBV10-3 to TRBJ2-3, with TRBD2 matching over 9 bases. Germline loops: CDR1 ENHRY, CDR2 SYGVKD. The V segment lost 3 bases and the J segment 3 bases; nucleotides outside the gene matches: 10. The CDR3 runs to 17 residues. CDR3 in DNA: TGTGCCATCAGTGAAACCGGGACTAGCCGGGTAACAGATACGCAGTATTTA. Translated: CAISETGTSRVTDTQYL.

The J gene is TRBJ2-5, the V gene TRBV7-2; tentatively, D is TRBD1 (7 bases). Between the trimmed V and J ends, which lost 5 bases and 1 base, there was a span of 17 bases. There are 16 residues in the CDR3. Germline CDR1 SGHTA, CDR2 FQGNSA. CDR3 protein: CASSVGGRGVQETQYF. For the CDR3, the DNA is TGTGCCAGCAGCGTGGGAGGCAGGGGGGTCCAAGAGACCCAGTACTTC. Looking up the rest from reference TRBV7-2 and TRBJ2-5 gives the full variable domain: GAGVSQSPSNKVTEKGKDVELRCDPISGHTALYWYRQSLGQGLEFLIYFQGNSAPDKSGLPSDRFSAERTGGSVSTLTIQRTQQEDSAVYLCASSVGGRGVQETQYFGPGTRLLVL.

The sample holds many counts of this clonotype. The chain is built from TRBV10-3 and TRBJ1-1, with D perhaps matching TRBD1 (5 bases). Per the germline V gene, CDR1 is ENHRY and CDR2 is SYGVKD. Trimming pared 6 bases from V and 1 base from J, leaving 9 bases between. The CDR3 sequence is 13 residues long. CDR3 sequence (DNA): TGTGCCATCAGGCCCGGACAGAACACTGAAGCTTTCTTT. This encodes CAIRPGQNTEAFF.

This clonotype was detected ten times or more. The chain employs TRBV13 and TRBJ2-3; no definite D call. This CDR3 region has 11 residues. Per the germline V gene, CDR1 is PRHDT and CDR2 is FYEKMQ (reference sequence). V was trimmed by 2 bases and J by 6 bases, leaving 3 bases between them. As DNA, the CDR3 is TGTGCCAGCAGCTTACAGGATACGCAGTATTTT. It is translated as CASSLQDTQYF.

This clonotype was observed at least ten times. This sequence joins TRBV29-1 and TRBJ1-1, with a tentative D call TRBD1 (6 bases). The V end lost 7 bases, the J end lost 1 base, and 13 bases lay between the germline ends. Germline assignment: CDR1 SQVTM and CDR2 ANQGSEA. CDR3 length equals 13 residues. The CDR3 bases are TGCAGCGCCTCCGGGACATCGAACACTGAAGCTTTCTTT. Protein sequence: CSASGTSNTEAFF. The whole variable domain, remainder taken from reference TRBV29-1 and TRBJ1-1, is SAVISQKPSRDICQRGTSLTIQCQVDSQVTMMFWYRQQPGQSLTLIATANQGSEATYESGFVIDKFPISRPNLTFSTLTVSNMSPEDSSIYLCSASGTSNTEAFFGQGTRLTVV.

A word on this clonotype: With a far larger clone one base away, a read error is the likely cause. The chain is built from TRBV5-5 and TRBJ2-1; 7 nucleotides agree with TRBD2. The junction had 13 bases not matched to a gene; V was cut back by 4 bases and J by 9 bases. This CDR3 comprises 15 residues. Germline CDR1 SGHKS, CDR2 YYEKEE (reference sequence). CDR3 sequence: CASSQDVALASEQFF. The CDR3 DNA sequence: TGTGCCAGCAGCCAAGATGTAGCACTAGCGTCTGAGCAGTTCTTC. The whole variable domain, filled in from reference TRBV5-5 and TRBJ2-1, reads DAGVTQSPTHLIKTRGQQVTLRCSPISGHKSVSWYQQVLGQGPQFIFQYYEKEERGRGNFPDRFSARQFPNYSSELNVNALLLGDSALYLCASSQDVALASEQFFGPGTRLTVL.

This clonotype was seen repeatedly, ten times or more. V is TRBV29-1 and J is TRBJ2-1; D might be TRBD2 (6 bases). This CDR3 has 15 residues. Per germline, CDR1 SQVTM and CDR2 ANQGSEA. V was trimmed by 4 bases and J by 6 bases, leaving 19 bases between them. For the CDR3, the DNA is TGCAGCGTTGTGCGGCGGGACGCACTGGGCAATGAGCAGTTCTTC. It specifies CSVVRRDALGNEQFF.

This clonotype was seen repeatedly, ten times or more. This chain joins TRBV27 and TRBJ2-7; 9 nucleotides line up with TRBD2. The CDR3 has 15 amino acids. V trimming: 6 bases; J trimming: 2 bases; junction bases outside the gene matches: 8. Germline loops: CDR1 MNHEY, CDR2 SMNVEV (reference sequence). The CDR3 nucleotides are TGTGCCAGCAGGGCCGGCGGGAGGGCCACCTACGAGCAGTACTTC. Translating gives CASRAGGRATYEQYF.

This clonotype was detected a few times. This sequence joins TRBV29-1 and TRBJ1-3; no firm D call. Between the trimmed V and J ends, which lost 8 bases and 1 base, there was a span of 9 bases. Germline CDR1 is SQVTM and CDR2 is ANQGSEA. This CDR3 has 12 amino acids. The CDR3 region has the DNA TGCAGCTATTTGGGTTCTGGAAACACCATATATTTT. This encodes CSYLGSGNTIYF.

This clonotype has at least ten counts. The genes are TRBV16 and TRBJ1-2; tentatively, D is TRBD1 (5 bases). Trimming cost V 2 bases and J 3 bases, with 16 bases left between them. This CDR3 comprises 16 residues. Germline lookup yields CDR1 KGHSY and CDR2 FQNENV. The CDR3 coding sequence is TGTGCCAGCAGCCAAGGCTCCGGGGGAGCTGACTATGGCTACACCTTC. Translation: CASSQGSGGADYGYTF.

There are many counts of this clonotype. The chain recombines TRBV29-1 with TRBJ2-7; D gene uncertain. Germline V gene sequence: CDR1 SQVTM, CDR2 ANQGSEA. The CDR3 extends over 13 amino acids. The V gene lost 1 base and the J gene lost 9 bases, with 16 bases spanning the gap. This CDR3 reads CSVEAPGGSGQYF. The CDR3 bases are TGCAGCGTTGAAGCCCCCGGTGGTTCGGGGCAGTACTTC.

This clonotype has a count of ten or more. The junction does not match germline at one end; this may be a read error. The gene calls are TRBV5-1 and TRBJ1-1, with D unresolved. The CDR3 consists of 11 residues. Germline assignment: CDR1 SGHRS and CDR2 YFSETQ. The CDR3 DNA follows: TGCGCCAGCAGCTCGCAGAATTCTCCCACATTT. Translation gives CASSSQNSPTF.